This T cell receptor beta chain was observed in a study of cytomegalovirus exposure and HLA in healthy donors. The PCR was carried out with 60 Vbeta primers and 13 Jbeta primers. Clones were sequenced by immunoSEQ multiplex PCR, and TCRdb holds only the in-frame ones, with some missing. This sample carries 110,000 to 150,000 clones, 80% to 90% of them seen once, and the ten largest clones take almost 2.5%. Germline V CDR1 and CDR2: MNHEY, SVGAGI. CDR3 length equals 15 residues. V shed 5 bases, J shed 2 bases, and the junction held 8 bases outside the gene matches. The sequencing sample was made of PBMCs. The clonotype was recovered from a boy aged 2-9 years in good health and CMV-seronegative. The rearrangement joins TRBV6-5 to TRBJ1-2; 7 nucleotides match TRBD1. This CDR3 reads CASSQMTGNNYGYTF. CDR3 DNA: TGTGCCAGCAGTCAAATGACAGGGAACAACTATGGCTACACCTTC.